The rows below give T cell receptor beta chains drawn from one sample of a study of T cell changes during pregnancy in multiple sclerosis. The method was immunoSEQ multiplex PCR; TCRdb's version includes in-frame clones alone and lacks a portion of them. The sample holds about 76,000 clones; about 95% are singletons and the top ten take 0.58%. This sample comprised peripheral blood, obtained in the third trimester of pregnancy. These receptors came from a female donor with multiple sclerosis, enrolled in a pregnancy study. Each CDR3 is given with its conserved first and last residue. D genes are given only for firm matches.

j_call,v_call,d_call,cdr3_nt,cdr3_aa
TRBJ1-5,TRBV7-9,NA,TGTGCCAGCAGCTTAGAGGGGGGCAATCAGCCCCAGCATTTT,CASSLEGGNQPQHF
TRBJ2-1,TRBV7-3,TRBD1,TGTGCCAGCAGCTTAACAAGGACAGGGGACAATGAGCAGTTCTTC,CASSLTRTGDNEQFF
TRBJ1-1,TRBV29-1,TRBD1,TGCAGCGCCTATGGGGACAGGTTTAACACTGAAGCTTTCTTT,CSAYGDRFNTEAFF
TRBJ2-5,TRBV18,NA,TGTGCCAGCTCACCACTCGGGACGCTGGAGGGAGAGACCCAGTACTTC,CASSPLGTLEGETQYF
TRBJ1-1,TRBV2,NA,TGTGCCAGCAGTTATCTCGGGGGGAACACTGAAGCTTTCTTT,CASSYLGGNTEAFF
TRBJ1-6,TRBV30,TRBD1,TGTGCCTGGAGTCCCCTGACAGGGGCTAATTCACCCCTCCACTTT,CAWSPLTGANSPLHF
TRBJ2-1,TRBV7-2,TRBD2,TGTGCCAGCAGGGTGGGACTAGCGGGGGGCAATGAGCAGTTCTTC,CASRVGLAGGNEQFF
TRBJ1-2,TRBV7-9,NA,TGTGCCAGCAGCTCGAGCCTCAGGGGTAACTATGGCTACACCTTC,CASSSSLRGNYGYTF
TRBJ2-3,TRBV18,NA,TGTGCCAGCTCACCACGGGAGCGGGTGACCACAGATACGCAGTATTTT,CASSPRERVTTDTQYF
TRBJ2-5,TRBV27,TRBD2,TGTGCCAGCAAGTCCACAAAAGCGGGGGGGGAAGAGACCCAGTACTTC,CASKSTKAGGEETQYF
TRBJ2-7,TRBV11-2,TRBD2,TGTGCCAGCAGCGCCCGCGGGGGGGCCCGCGAGCAGTACTTC,CASSARGGAREQYF
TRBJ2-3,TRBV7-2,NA,TGTGCCAGCAGCTTAGAGAGAACAGATACGCAGTATTTT,CASSLERTDTQYF
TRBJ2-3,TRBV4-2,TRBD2,TGTGCCAGCAGCCACCTAAGAGGGACTAGCGGGACCCCCACAGATACGCAGTATTTT,CASSHLRGTSGTPTDTQYF